Reported below is one T cell receptor (beta chain). The antigen is unknown. Different DNA sequences within this sample yield the same CDR3. Germline lookup yields CDR1 SGHRS and CDR2 YFSETQ. CDR3 size: 16 residues. V shed 0 bases and J 3 bases; nucleotides not matched to a gene: 2. The method was immunoSEQ multiplex PCR; TCRdb's version includes in-frame clones alone and lacks a portion of them. The table includes about 130,000 clones, approximately 81% detected once. The sample belongs to a study of cytotoxic CD8 clonotypes in ibrutinib-treated CLL. As for the study in general: Response sampling came at median approximately twelve months of treatment, ranging about 6 to 40 months. Study-wide findings and caveats: Exceeding age-matched healthy donors, baseline clonality also tracked the counts of circulating CD8+ T cells.

The source of this sequence is a human donor with chronic lymphocytic leukemia. Sequencing was performed on PBMCs, taken after 12 months of ibrutinib treatment. The chain couples TRBV5-1 to TRBJ2-3, with TRBD2 identical over 12 bases. CDR3 amino acids: CASSLELAGGTDTQYF. The DNA of the CDR3 is TGCGCCAGCAGCTTGGAACTAGCGGGAGGAACAGATACGCAGTATTTT.